This TCR beta chain was sequenced for a study of control samples from healthy donors and cancer patients. Germline V CDR1 and CDR2: PRHDT, FYEKMQ (reference sequence). The CDR3 extends over 17 amino acids. The J segment lost 8 bases and the V segment lost 1 base, leaving 15 bases of the junction unmatched. The method was immunoSEQ multiplex PCR; TCRdb's version includes in-frame clones alone and lacks a portion of them. The sample holds approximately 51,000 clones, about 80% seen once. This clonotype was obtained from a man aged 70-80 years in good health. The specimen sequenced was blood. V is TRBV13 and J is TRBJ2-7; 9 nucleotides match TRBD1. As DNA, the CDR3 is TGTGCCAGCAGCTTAGAACTTGCCGGGACAGGGAATTTCCAGCAGTACTTC. Its translation is CASSLELAGTGNFQQYF.